These 23 T cell receptor beta chains originate from one sample sequenced in a study of shared clonotypes between healthy human individuals. Generated by immunoSEQ multiplex PCR, the TCRdb table keeps only in-frame clones and is missing some. The data contain 2 million to 2.5 million clones, over 90% of them singletons. The sequenced sample consisted of naive CD4+ T cells from PBMCs. This sample's subset: CD45RA+ positively selected. The receptors were gathered from a man between 18 and 29 years old in good health. Some clones in this sample may be carry-over from other donors' samples.

V usage is TRBV6-4 and J usage is TRBJ2-3; tentative D call: TRBD2 (6 bases). Trimming took off 2 bases at V and 0 bases at J, with 9 bases between the two ends. The CDR3 length is 15 residues. Germline-derived CDR1 and CDR2 are MRHNA and SNTAGT. The DNA for the CDR3 is TGTGCCAGCAGTGACGGGGGGAGGAGCACAGATACGCAGTATTTT. Its protein is CASSDGGRSTDTQYF.

This chain uses TRBV7-2 with TRBJ2-7; no definite D call. The ends were cut back, 3 bases at V and 4 bases at J, with 13 bases in the middle. CDR3 length: 14 amino acids. CDR1 is SGHTA and CDR2 is FQGNSA in the germline V gene. The CDR3 loop reads CASSLGNFVYEQYF. The CDR3 DNA is TGTGCCAGCAGCTTGGGGAACTTCGTTTACGAGCAGTACTTC.

This chain uses TRBV6-5 with TRBJ2-1; D may match TRBD1 or TRBD2 (5 bases each). CDR1 is MNHEY and CDR2 is SVGAGI in the germline V gene. V was trimmed by 8 bases and J by 3 bases, leaving 14 bases between them. The CDR3 totals 14 residues. The CDR3 is CASQRGPGYNEQFF. CDR3 nucleotide sequence: TGTGCCAGCCAGAGGGGCCCCGGCTACAATGAGCAGTTCTTC.

This clone was seen a few times. This chain joins TRBV11-2 and TRBJ2-2; TRBD1 might be the D (5 bases). The germline V and J ends were trimmed by 5 bases and 0 bases, with 10 bases remaining between them. This CDR3 contains 15 residues. Per the germline V gene, CDR1 is SGHAT and CDR2 is FQNNGV. This CDR3 reads CASSALGANTGELFF. CDR3 DNA sequence: TGTGCCAGCAGCGCCCTAGGGGCGAACACCGGGGAGCTGTTTTTT.

The rearrangement links TRBV10-3 to TRBJ2-2; D may match TRBD1 or TRBD2 (6 bases each). The germline V and J ends were trimmed by 7 bases and 4 bases, with 13 bases remaining between them. This CDR3 has 14 residues. Germline-derived CDR1 and CDR2 are ENHRY and SYGVKD. The chain's CDR3 is CAITRGETTGELFF. The DNA for the CDR3 is TGTGCCATCACTAGGGGGGAGACCACCGGGGAGCTGTTTTTT.

The chain has TRBV10-3 and TRBJ2-5; D unclear. Per germline, CDR1 ENHRY and CDR2 SYGVKD. CDR3 length: 13 residues. V was shortened by 3 bases and J by 1 base, with 6 bases between the two germline ends. CDR3 in amino acids: CAISDQIQETQYF. The CDR3, as DNA: TGTGCCATCAGTGACCAGATCCAAGAGACCCAGTACTTC.

The V and J genes are TRBV11-2 and TRBJ2-7, with 7 bases identical to TRBD1. The germline V gene encodes CDR1 SGHAT and CDR2 FQNNGV. The CDR3 length is 17 residues. The trim removed 3 bases at V and 2 bases at J, leaving 13 bases unmatched. The CDR3 loop is CASSFFYTRGIPYEQYF. The CDR3 nucleotides read TGTGCCAGCAGCTTTTTTTATACCAGGGGGATCCCCTACGAGCAGTACTTC.

The gene calls are TRBV4-1 and TRBJ2-7; TRBD1 might be the D (7 bases). Trimming cost V 4 bases and J 2 bases, with 15 bases left between them. Germline-derived CDR1 and CDR2 are MGHRA and YSYEKL. CDR3 size: 15 residues. In DNA form, the CDR3 reads TGCGCCAGCAGCCCCTCCAGGGGGAGGCCCTACGAGCAGTACTTC. The encoded protein is CASSPSRGRPYEQYF.

The rearrangement uses TRBV6-6 and TRBJ2-7; TRBD1 aligns across 9 bases. CDR3 size: 15 residues. The germline V gene encodes CDR1 MNHNY and CDR2 SVGAGI (reference sequence). Losses at the gene ends were 7 bases for V and 0 bases for J; bases not matched to a gene: 7. The DNA for the CDR3 is TGTGCCAGCATTAAACAGGGGGCTACCTCCTACGAGCAGTACTTC. It encodes CASIKQGATSYEQYF.

This rearrangement joins TRBV7-2 to TRBJ2-1; maybe TRBD2 (5 bases). Germline CDR1 and CDR2: SGHTA and FQGNSA. Trimming cost V 6 bases and J 3 bases, with 15 bases left between them. The length of the CDR3 is 15 residues. The CDR3 is CASRIGGPRYNEQFF. In nucleotides, the CDR3 is TGTGCCAGCAGGATAGGAGGCCCCCGCTACAATGAGCAGTTCTTC.

V and J are TRBV27 and TRBJ2-3; 7 bases align to TRBD1. Germline CDR1 and CDR2: MNHEY and SMNVEV (reference sequence). CDR3 size: 16 residues. Losses at the gene ends were 5 bases for V and 1 base for J; bases not matched to a gene: 9. This CDR3 reads CASSTQQGMGTDTQYF. The CDR3 nucleotides read TGTGCCAGCAGTACACAACAGGGGATGGGCACAGATACGCAGTATTTT.

The genes are TRBV6-6 and TRBJ1-2, with 7 positions matching TRBD1. V lost 5 bases, J lost 7 bases, and 10 bases stayed unmatched. The germline CDR1 and CDR2 sequences are MNHNY and SVGAGI (reference sequence). The CDR3 totals 14 residues. The CDR3 loop reads CASSGDRALGGYTF. Here the CDR3 DNA reads TGTGCCAGCAGTGGAGACAGGGCCTTGGGTGGCTACACCTTC.

Concerning this clone: The sample has other DNA sequences that encode this CDR3 too. The rearrangement links TRBV5-6 to TRBJ1-5; unclear D gene. Germline CDR1 reads SGHDT; CDR2 reads YYEEEE. The CDR3 spans 13 residues. Trimming pared 0 bases from V and 7 bases from J, leaving 8 bases between. CDR3 amino acids: CASSLAPNQPQHF. In nucleotides, the CDR3 is TGTGCCAGCAGCTTGGCCCCAAACCAGCCCCAGCATTTT.

The sample holds one count of this clone. This sequence joins TRBV28 and TRBJ1-2, with D uncertain. V shed 2 bases and J shed 2 bases, with 9 bases lying between them. Germline V lookup: CDR1 MDHEN, CDR2 SYDVKM. The CDR3 totals 14 residues. The CDR3 region has the DNA TGTGCCAGCAGTTTAGAAGTCCTGAACTATGGCTACACCTTC. This gives the protein CASSLEVLNYGYTF.

The chain combines TRBV10-3 with TRBJ1-4, with unresolved D. V was pared by 6 bases and J by 4 bases, with 18 bases between. Germline CDR1 ENHRY, CDR2 SYGVKD. The CDR3 runs to 16 residues. The CDR3 reads CAIRGSGEAHNEKLFF. The CDR3 DNA is TGTGCCATCAGAGGTTCGGGAGAAGCCCATAATGAAAAACTGTTTTTT.

The sample holds one count of this clone. The chain joins TRBV28 to TRBJ2-3; 10 nucleotides line up with TRBD1. V gave up 7 bases and J gave up 4 bases; unmatched junction bases: 11. The CDR3 length is 16 residues. Germline-derived CDR1 and CDR2 are MDHEN and SYDVKM. The CDR3 sequence is CASTNGGGTGADTQYF. The DNA of the CDR3 is TGTGCCAGCACCAACGGGGGCGGGACAGGGGCAGATACGCAGTATTTT.

Concerning this clone itself: Within the sample, other DNA sequences also encode this same CDR3. This rearrangement joins TRBV5-1 to TRBJ1-1; a possible D gene is TRBD1 (6 bases). The CDR3 extends over 14 amino acids. The germline gives CDR1 SGHRS, CDR2 YFSETQ. The V gene lost 3 bases and the J gene lost 2 bases, with 11 bases spanning the gap. CDR3 amino acids: CASSSGQSNTEAFF. The CDR3, as DNA: TGCGCCAGCAGCTCCGGACAGAGCAACACTGAAGCTTTCTTT.

The chain has TRBV11-1 and TRBJ1-1; D ambiguous. The CDR3 has 14 residues. CDR1 SGHAT and CDR2 FQDESV come from the germline V gene (reference sequence). V dropped 2 bases and J dropped 4 bases, with 11 bases sitting between them. The CDR3 sequence is CASSLILGATEAFF. The CDR3 DNA reads TGTGCCAGCAGCTTAATTTTGGGAGCCACTGAAGCTTTCTTT.

About this clone: The sample has other DNA sequences that encode this CDR3 too. The rearrangement joins TRBV28 to TRBJ1-1; D remains ambiguous. The CDR3 runs to 14 residues. Germline CDR1 and CDR2: MDHEN and SYDVKM. With 4 bases removed from V and 1 base from J, the gap between germline ends came to 10 bases. In nucleotides, the CDR3 is TGTGCCAGCAGTTCTCCTGGGGAGAACACTGAAGCTTTCTTT. Amino acids: CASSSPGENTEAFF.

The chain is built from TRBV14 and TRBJ1-4; D gene uncertain. Germline values: CDR1 SGHDN, CDR2 FVKESK. Trimming shortened V by 4 bases and J by 4 bases, and 10 bases separated the two germline ends. This CDR3 comprises 14 residues. The CDR3 DNA follows: TGTGCCAGCAGCCCTCGGTGGGGTAATGAAAAACTGTTTTTT. This translates into CASSPRWGNEKLFF.

The chain carries TRBV7-6 and TRBJ1-5, with D possibly being TRBD1 (5 bases). Between the trimmed V and J ends, which lost 0 bases and 7 bases, there was a span of 13 bases. Germline CDR1 SGHVS, CDR2 FNYEAQ. The CDR3 has 15 residues. CDR3 nucleotides: TGTGCCAGCAGCTTAGCGCCAGGGCAGGGACAGCCCCAGCATTTT. Its translation: CASSLAPGQGQPQHF.

This rearrangement joins TRBV4-1 to TRBJ2-2; D is unclear. CDR3 size: 17 residues. The V gene's germline CDR1 is MGHRA and CDR2 YSYEKL. V was trimmed by 1 base and J by 3 bases, leaving 15 bases between them. CDR3 sequence reads: CASSQVSAGLHTGELFF. The CDR3 region has the DNA TGCGCCAGCAGCCAAGTGTCCGCCGGGTTGCACACCGGGGAGCTGTTTTTT.

V and J are TRBV14 and TRBJ1-2; D possibly corresponds to TRBD1 (5 bases). The CDR3 is 14 residues long. V lost 3 bases and J lost 4, with 12 bases in between. CDR1 and CDR2 (germline): SGHDN, FVKESK. The CDR3 DNA sequence: TGTGCCAGCAGCCATGGCAGGGCCTTCTATGGCTACACCTTC. Its protein is CASSHGRAFYGYTF.